This T cell receptor (beta chain) was found in a study of blood T cell repertoires in COVID-19. On the study more broadly: The United States, Italy and Spain supplied acute and convalescent COVID-19 samples. From T cells, B-cell-depleted T cells, or PBMCs came the material, which was cDNA or gDNA.

The CDR3 is 14 amino acids. Trimming removed 0 bases at V and 3 bases at J, with 9 bases between. The germline V gene encodes CDR1 SGHTA and CDR2 FQGNSA. In the original workflow: Estimates of nucleated cell counts were drawn from the amplification of reference gene primers. The assay was immunoSEQ multiplex PCR, and TCRdb's table has in-frame clones only and misses some. The V and J calls and clone size are taken from that table; D and trimming were inferred from the DNA. The sample contains approximately 90,000 clones, less than 90% of which appear only once. This clone came up once. The clonotype comes from an elderly man with active or convalescent COVID-19. The sample was peripheral blood. The V gene is TRBV7-2, the J gene TRBJ2-7, with D perhaps TRBD2 (5 bases). CDR3 region: CASSLAGVGYEQYF. Written as DNA, the CDR3 is TGTGCCAGCAGCTTAGCGGGAGTCGGCTACGAGCAGTACTTC.